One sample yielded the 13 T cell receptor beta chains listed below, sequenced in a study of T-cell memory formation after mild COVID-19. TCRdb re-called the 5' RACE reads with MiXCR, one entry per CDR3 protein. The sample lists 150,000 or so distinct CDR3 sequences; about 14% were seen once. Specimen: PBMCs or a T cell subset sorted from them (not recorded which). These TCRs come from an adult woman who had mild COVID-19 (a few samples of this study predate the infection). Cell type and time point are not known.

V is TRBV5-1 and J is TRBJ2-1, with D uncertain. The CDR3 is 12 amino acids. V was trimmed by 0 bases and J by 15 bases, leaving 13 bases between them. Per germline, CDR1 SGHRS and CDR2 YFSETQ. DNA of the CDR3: TGCGCCAGCAGCTTGGTTGGGTTACACCTGTTCTTC. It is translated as CASSLVGLHLFF.

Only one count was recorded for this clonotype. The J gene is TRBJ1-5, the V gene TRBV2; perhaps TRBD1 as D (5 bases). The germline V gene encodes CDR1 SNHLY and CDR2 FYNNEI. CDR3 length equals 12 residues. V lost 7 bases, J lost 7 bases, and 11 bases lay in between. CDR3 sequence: CASKKRGQPQHF. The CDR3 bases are TGTGCCAGCAAGAAGAGGGGCCAGCCCCAGCATTTT.

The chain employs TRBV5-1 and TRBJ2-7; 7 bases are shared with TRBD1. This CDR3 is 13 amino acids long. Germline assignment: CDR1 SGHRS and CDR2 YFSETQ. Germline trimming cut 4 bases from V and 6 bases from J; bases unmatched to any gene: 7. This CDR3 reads CASSPGTAGEQYF. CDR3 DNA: TGCGCCAGCAGCCCCGGGACAGCCGGCGAGCAGTACTTC.

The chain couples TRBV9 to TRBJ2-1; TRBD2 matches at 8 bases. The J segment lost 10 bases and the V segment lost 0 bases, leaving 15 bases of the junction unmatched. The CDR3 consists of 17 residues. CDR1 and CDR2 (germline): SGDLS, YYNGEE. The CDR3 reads CASSVAPSGLLKGEQFF. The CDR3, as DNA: TGTGCCAGCAGCGTAGCGCCTAGCGGGCTACTCAAAGGAGAGCAGTTCTTC.

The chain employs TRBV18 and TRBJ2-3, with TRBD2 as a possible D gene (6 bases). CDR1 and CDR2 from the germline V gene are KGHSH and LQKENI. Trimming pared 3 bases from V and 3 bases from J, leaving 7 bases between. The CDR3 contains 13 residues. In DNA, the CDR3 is TGTGCCAGCTCACCGGGGAGGACAGATACGCAGTATTTT. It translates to CASSPGRTDTQYF.

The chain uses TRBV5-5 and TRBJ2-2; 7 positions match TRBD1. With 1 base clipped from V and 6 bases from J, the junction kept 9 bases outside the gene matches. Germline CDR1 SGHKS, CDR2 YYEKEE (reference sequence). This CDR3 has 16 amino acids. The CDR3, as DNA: TGTGCCAGCAGCTTGTACGACACAGGGGTCGCCGGGGAGCTGTTTTTT. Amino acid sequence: CASSLYDTGVAGELFF.

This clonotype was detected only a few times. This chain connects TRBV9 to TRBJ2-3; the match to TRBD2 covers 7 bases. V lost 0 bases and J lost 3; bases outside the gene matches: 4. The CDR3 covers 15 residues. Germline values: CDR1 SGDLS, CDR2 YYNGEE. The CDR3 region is CASSVGLAATDTQYF. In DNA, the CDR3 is TGTGCCAGCAGCGTAGGTCTAGCGGCAACAGATACGCAGTATTTT. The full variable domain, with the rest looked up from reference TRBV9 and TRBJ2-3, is DSGVTQTPKHLITATGQRVTLRCSPRSGDLSVYWYQQSLDQGLQFLIQYYNGEERAKGNILERFSAQQFPDLHSELNLSSLELGDSALYFCASSVGLAATDTQYFGPGTRLTVL.

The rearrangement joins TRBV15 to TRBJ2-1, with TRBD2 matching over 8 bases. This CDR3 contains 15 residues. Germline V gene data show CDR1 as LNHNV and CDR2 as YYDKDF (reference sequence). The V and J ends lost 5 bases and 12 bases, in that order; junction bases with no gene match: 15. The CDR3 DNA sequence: TGTGCCACCAGCCCAGCGGAGGGACTAGTACGTTGGCAGTTCTTC. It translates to CATSPAEGLVRWQFF.

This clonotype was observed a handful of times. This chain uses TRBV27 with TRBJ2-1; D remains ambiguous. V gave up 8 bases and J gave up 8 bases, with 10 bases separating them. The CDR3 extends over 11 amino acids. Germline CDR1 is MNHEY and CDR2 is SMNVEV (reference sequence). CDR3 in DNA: TGTGCCAGCTTCCAGAGGTATGAGCAGTTCTTC. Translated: CASFQRYEQFF.

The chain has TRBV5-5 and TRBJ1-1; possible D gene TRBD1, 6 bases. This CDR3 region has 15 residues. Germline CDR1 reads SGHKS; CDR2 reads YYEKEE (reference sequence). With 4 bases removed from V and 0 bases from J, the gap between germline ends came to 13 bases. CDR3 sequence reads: CASSGGGLMNTEAFF. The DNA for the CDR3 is TGTGCCAGCAGCGGGGGCGGCCTCATGAACACTGAAGCTTTCTTT.

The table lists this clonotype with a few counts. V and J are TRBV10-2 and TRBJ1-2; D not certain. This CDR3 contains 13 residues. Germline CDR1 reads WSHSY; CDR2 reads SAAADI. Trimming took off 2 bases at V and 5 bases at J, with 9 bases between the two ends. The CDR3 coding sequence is TGCGCCAGCAGTGAGGGGAAAGGGTATGGCTACACCTTC. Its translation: CASSEGKGYGYTF.

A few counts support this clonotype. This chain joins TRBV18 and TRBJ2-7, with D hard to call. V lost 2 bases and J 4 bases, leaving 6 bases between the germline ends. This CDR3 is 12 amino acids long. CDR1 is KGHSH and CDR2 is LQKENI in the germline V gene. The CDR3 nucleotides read TGTGCCAGCTCACCATGGGGTTACGAGCAGTACTTC. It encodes CASSPWGYEQYF.

Here the CDR3 DNA reads TGTGCCAGCAAGACAGGGGGGAACACTGAAGCTTTCTTT. Translation gives CASKTGGNTEAFF. V usage is TRBV11-2 and J usage is TRBJ1-1, with 9 bases lining up with TRBD1. Germline-derived CDR1 and CDR2 are SGHAT and FQNNGV. V gave up 7 bases and J gave up 1 base; unmatched junction bases: 1. The CDR3 extends over 13 amino acids.